This T cell receptor beta chain comes out of a study of T cell changes during pregnancy in multiple sclerosis. The V gene's germline CDR1 is LGHNA and CDR2 YSLEER. The V gene end was trimmed by 0 bases and the J gene end by 7 bases; junction bases not matched to a gene: 4. The CDR3 has 15 residues. Produced via immunoSEQ multiplex PCR; TCRdb's table is partial and in-frame only. The profile shows under 45,000 clones, approximately 90% of them singletons. The clonotype was recovered from a female donor with multiple sclerosis, enrolled in a pregnancy study. The material was CD8+ T cells from peripheral blood mononuclear cells, obtained in the first trimester of pregnancy. J is TRBJ2-1 and V is TRBV4-3; 9 bases are a match to TRBD2. CDR3 sequence reads: CASSQDYSGGNEQFF. CDR3 DNA sequence: TGCGCCAGCAGCCAAGATTACAGCGGGGGGAATGAGCAGTTCTTC.